Here is one T cell receptor beta chain with its context. The protocol was immunoSEQ multiplex PCR, while the TCRdb copy is restricted to in-frame clones and leaves out a portion. The data contain roughly 110,000 clones, less than 95% of them singletons. The sample belongs to a study of T cell responses to AZD1222 COVID-19 vaccine. V was trimmed by 0 bases and J by 5 bases, leaving 14 bases between them. Germline V CDR1 and CDR2: KGHSH, LQKENI. The CDR3 loop spans 15 amino acids. The sequence was obtained from an adult who received the AZD1222 COVID-19 vaccine. The chain uses TRBV18 and TRBJ2-7; the D call may be TRBD1 or TRBD2 (6 bases each). The specimen comprised peripheral blood, sampled 28 days after the second AZD1222 dose. The CDR3 sequence: CASSPPVTGAHEQYF. The CDR3 bases are TGTGCCAGCTCACCACCGGTTACGGGGGCCCACGAGCAGTACTTC. The variable domain in full, with the rest retrieved from reference TRBV18 and TRBJ2-7, is NAGVMQNPRHLVRRRGQEARLRCSPMKGHSHVYWYRQLPEEGLKFMVYLQKENIIDESGMPKERFSAEFPKEGPSILRIQQVVRGDSAAYFCASSPPVTGAHEQYFGPGTRLTVT.